The clone carrying this T cell receptor beta chain occurred once. This record comes from a study of cytotoxic CD8 clonotypes in ibrutinib-treated CLL. About the study: The study included 11 relapsed/refractory and under 16 treatment-naive patients; 17 to 18 had IGHV unmutated disease.

TCRdb's copy holds only in-frame clones and misses some; the assay was immunoSEQ multiplex PCR. The table has more than 300,000 clones, almost 80% seen once. V shed 0 bases, J shed 2 bases, and the junction held 5 bases outside the gene matches. There are 15 residues in the CDR3. CDR1 is SQVTM, CDR2 ANQGSEA, per germline. The sequence was obtained from a human donor with chronic lymphocytic leukemia. The chain is built from TRBV29-1 and TRBJ2-7; 9 nucleotides match TRBD1. The sample was PBMCs, taken before ibrutinib treatment. CDR3 amino acids: CSVEDMDRGAYEQYF. The CDR3 DNA follows: TGCAGCGTTGAAGATATGGACAGGGGCGCCTACGAGCAGTACTTC.